Below, 29 T cell receptor beta chains from the same sample are listed, as sequenced in a study of T cell responses to AZD1222 COVID-19 vaccine. Clones were sequenced by immunoSEQ multiplex PCR, and TCRdb holds only the in-frame ones, with some missing. Of around 180,000 clones in the sample, roughly 87% were seen once. The sequenced sample was peripheral blood, obtained on day 0 of AZD1222 vaccination. The source of these receptors is an adult in good health.

The CDR3 DNA is TGTGCCAGCAGTTTCTGGGACACTGAAGCTTTCTTT. Translation gives CASSFWDTEAFF. This chain links TRBV12-3 or TRBV12-4 with TRBJ1-1, with D unresolved. There are 12 residues in the CDR3. V gave up 3 bases and J gave up 3 bases, with 5 bases separating them.

V is TRBV19 and J is TRBJ2-7; D is possibly TRBD2 (6 bases). Germline CDR1 LNHDA, CDR2 SQIVND (reference sequence). The CDR3 is 16 amino acids. Trimming cost V 0 bases and J 7 bases, with 19 bases left between them. The CDR3 DNA reads as TGTGCCAGTAGTATAGAACATAGCGGCCTAGTAAATGAGCAGTACTTC. It codes for CASSIEHSGLVNEQYF. Together with reference TRBV19 and TRBJ2-7, the CDR3 gives the full variable domain: DGGITQSPKYLFRKEGQNVTLSCEQNLNHDAMYWYRQDPGQGLRLIYYSQIVNDFQKGDIAEGYSVSREKKESFPLTVTSAQKNPTAFYLCASSIEHSGLVNEQYFGPGTRLTVT.

In its sample, this clone was seen a few times. The chain has TRBV6-6 and TRBJ2-7, with 9 bases fitting TRBD2. This CDR3 spans 14 amino acids. Germline-derived CDR1 and CDR2 are MNHNY and SVGAGI (reference sequence). V dropped 6 bases and J dropped 3; count of bases not matched to a gene: 6. The CDR3 loop reads CASRSTSGSYEQYF. Written as DNA, the CDR3 is TGTGCCAGCAGATCGACTAGCGGCAGCTACGAGCAGTACTTC.

The count of this clone is one. The rearrangement uses TRBV5-1 and TRBJ2-5; 7 nucleotides align to TRBD1. Germline-derived CDR1 and CDR2 are SGHRS and YFSETQ. CDR3 length: 14 residues. The V and J ends lost 4 bases and 2 bases, in that order; junction bases with no gene match: 5. The CDR3 DNA is TGCGCCAGCAGCGGGGACAGAGAGCAAGAGACCCAGTACTTC. Encoded protein: CASSGDREQETQYF.

Comment on this clone: Other DNA variants within this sample encode the same CDR3. The chain combines TRBV5-1 with TRBJ2-5; 8 positions match TRBD1. CDR1 and CDR2 from the germline V gene are SGHRS and YFSETQ. The CDR3 runs to 15 residues. The V segment lost 5 bases and the J segment 1 base; nucleotides outside the gene matches: 7. The CDR3 DNA sequence: TGCGCCAGCAGGACCGGGACAGGCGTCCAAGAGACCCAGTACTTC. Translation gives CASRTGTGVQETQYF.

The V gene is TRBV18, the J gene TRBJ2-5; D perhaps matches TRBD2 (6 bases). Germline V gene sequence: CDR1 KGHSH, CDR2 LQKENI. The CDR3 extends over 13 amino acids. Trimming left V 8 bases short and J 0 bases short, with 10 bases between. The CDR3 DNA reads TGTGCCAGCGCTCGGGGGTACCAAGAGACCCAGTACTTC. Translated, it gives CASARGYQETQYF.

The V gene is TRBV2, the J gene TRBJ2-3; D is ambiguous. The CDR3 has 16 amino acids. Germline V gene lookup returns CDR1 SNHLY and CDR2 FYNNEI. The V gene lost 5 bases and the J gene lost 2 bases, with 17 bases spanning the gap. The CDR3 bases are TGTGCCAGCAGTCCCACCCCCAGGTCGGTCACAGATACGCAGTATTTT. Its protein product is CASSPTPRSVTDTQYF.

This clone was seen a single time. The chain uses TRBV5-1 and TRBJ2-7, with D tentatively TRBD1 (6 bases). The CDR3 runs to 14 residues. The V and J ends lost 0 bases and 6 bases respectively, with 13 bases between them. Looked up from germline, CDR1 is SGHRS and CDR2 is YFSETQ. CDR3 coding DNA: TGCGCCAGCAGCTTGGCCTCTGGGGGCCGCGAGCAGTACTTC. Its protein is CASSLASGGREQYF.

This chain links TRBV3-1 (or the pseudogene TRBV3-2) with TRBJ2-7; D possibly uses TRBD1 or TRBD2 (5 bases each). This CDR3 region has 17 residues. The germline gives CDR1 LGHDT, CDR2 YNNKEL (reference sequence). V dropped 3 bases and J dropped 5 bases, with 23 bases sitting between them. CDR3 nucleotide sequence: TGTGCCAGCAGCCACCCTTACAGGTTAGCGAGTATCAACGAGCAGTACTTC. Its protein is CASSHPYRLASINEQYF.

CDR3 DNA: TGTGCCAGCAGCCCACAAATTACAGGGGCTGGGGCCAACGTCCTGACTTTC. Its translation: CASSPQITGAGANVLTF. The chain combines TRBV7-3 with TRBJ2-6; 7 bases fit TRBD1. From germline, CDR1 is SGHTA and CDR2 FQGTGA. The CDR3 is 17 amino acids. The V segment lost 5 bases and the J segment 2 bases; nucleotides outside the gene matches: 9. The variable domain in full, with the rest retrieved from reference TRBV7-3 and TRBJ2-6, is GAGVSQTPSNKVTEKGKYVELRCDPISGHTALYWYRQSLGQGPEFLIYFQGTGAADDSGLPNDRFFAVRPEGSVSTLKIQRTERGDSAVYLCASSPQITGAGANVLTFGAGSRLTVL.

The J gene is TRBJ1-4, the V gene TRBV11-2; D is uncertain. Trimming cost V 5 bases and J 4 bases, with 23 bases left between them. The CDR3 consists of 18 residues. The germline V gene encodes CDR1 SGHAT and CDR2 FQNNGV. CDR3 coding DNA: TGTGCCAGCAGCCCAGCCGACCAACTGAGGGTATATAATGAAAAACTGTTTTTT. It codes for CASSPADQLRVYNEKLFF. The full variable domain, with the rest looked up from reference TRBV11-2 and TRBJ1-4, is EAGVAQSPRYKIIEKRQSVAFWCNPISGHATLYWYQQILGQGPKLLIQFQNNGVVDDSQLPKDRFSAERLKGVDSTLKIQPAKLEDSAVYLCASSPADQLRVYNEKLFFGSGTQLSVL.

This clone was seen only once. This chain links TRBV20-1 with TRBJ1-2, with D uncertain. Trimming pared 2 bases from V and 4 bases from J, leaving 5 bases between. The CDR3 runs 11 residues. The germline gives CDR1 DFQATT, CDR2 SNEGSKA (reference sequence). CDR3 amino acids: CSARLSYGYTF. The CDR3 bases are TGCAGTGCTAGACTCAGCTATGGCTACACCTTC.

J is TRBJ1-3 and V is TRBV5-1; D gene uncertain. The CDR3 contains 14 residues. V lost 4 bases and J lost 0, with 8 bases in between. CDR1 and CDR2 (germline): SGHRS, YFSETQ. The CDR3 reads CASSIAASGNTIYF. CDR3 nucleotide sequence: TGCGCCAGCAGCATAGCTGCCTCTGGAAACACCATATATTTT.

The genes are TRBV28 and TRBJ2-5, with D possibly TRBD1 on 7 matching bases. There are 13 residues in the CDR3. Germline V CDR1 and CDR2: MDHEN, SYDVKM. Trimming stripped 6 bases from V and 5 bases from J, with 13 bases between. CDR3 in DNA: TGTGCCAGCAGCGGAGGGGGCGGCGAGACCCAGTACTTC. Translated: CASSGGGGETQYF.

The gene calls are TRBV6-5 and TRBJ1-5; D is unresolved. The germline V and J ends were trimmed by 5 bases and 4 bases, with 12 bases remaining between them. The CDR3 is made up of 14 amino acids. Germline CDR1 MNHEY, CDR2 SVGAGI. In DNA form, the CDR3 reads TGTGCCAGCAGTCCCCCGGACGGGAATCAGCCCCAGCATTTT. This codes for CASSPPDGNQPQHF.

V and J are TRBV9 and TRBJ1-2; unclear D gene. Germline lookup yields CDR1 SGDLS and CDR2 YYNGEE. V gave up 0 bases and J gave up 4 bases, with 16 bases separating them. This CDR3 has 16 amino acids. The CDR3 spells CASSVGRAIPVYGYTF. Here the CDR3 DNA reads TGTGCCAGCAGCGTAGGAAGAGCGATCCCCGTCTATGGCTACACCTTC.

This chain links TRBV5-8 with TRBJ2-2; 10 bases line up with TRBD1. The V gene end was trimmed by 2 bases and the J gene end by 5 bases; junction bases not matched to a gene: 3. In germline, CDR1 is SGHTS, CDR2 YDEGEE. There are 15 residues in the CDR3. CDR3 protein: CASSFDRGRTGELFF. The CDR3 nucleotides are TGTGCCAGCAGCTTCGACAGGGGGCGGACCGGGGAGCTGTTTTTT.

This rearrangement joins TRBV16 to TRBJ1-5, with D hard to call. Trimming stripped 3 bases from V and 5 bases from J, with 8 bases between. This CDR3 comprises 13 residues. Germline V gives CDR1 KGHSY, CDR2 FQNENV. The CDR3 region has the DNA TGTGCCAGCAGCCAGCAGCCCGATCAGCCCCAGCATTTT. Its protein is CASSQQPDQPQHF. The entire variable domain, with the rest obtained from reference TRBV16 and TRBJ1-5, is as follows: GEEVAQTPKHLVRGEGQKAKLYCAPIKGHSYVFWYQQVLKNEFKFLISFQNENVFDETGMPKERFSAKCLPNSPCSLEIQATKLEDSAVYFCASSQQPDQPQHFGDGTRLSIL.

V usage is TRBV19 and J usage is TRBJ1-5; no reliable D call. There are 14 residues in the CDR3. Germline-derived CDR1 and CDR2 are LNHDA and SQIVND (reference sequence). Trimming took 3 bases from V and 5 from J, leaving 11 bases between them. The CDR3 reads CASSIARFYQPQHF. The DNA of the CDR3 is TGTGCCAGTAGTATCGCCAGGTTTTATCAGCCCCAGCATTTT.

The V gene is TRBV5-5, the J gene TRBJ2-7; a possible D gene is TRBD1 (5 bases). V lost 0 bases and J 11 bases, leaving 12 bases between the germline ends. Germline V gene sequence: CDR1 SGHKS, CDR2 YYEKEE (reference sequence). CDR3 length: 12 residues. The CDR3 sequence: CASSLGLTVEYF. Written as DNA, the CDR3 is TGTGCCAGCAGCTTGGGCCTGACAGTGGAGTACTTC.

Concerning this clone: The same CDR3 also results from other DNA sequences found in this sample. The rearrangement joins TRBV7-3 to TRBJ2-3, with TRBD2 matching over 9 bases. CDR1 SGHTA and CDR2 FQGTGA come from the germline V gene. V lost 1 base to trimming and J lost 2 bases; unmatched junction nucleotides: 4. The CDR3 runs 16 residues. The CDR3 coding sequence is TGTGCCAGCAGCTTAAGGCTAGCGGGATCCACAGATACGCAGTATTTT. Protein sequence: CASSLRLAGSTDTQYF.

V is TRBV19 and J is TRBJ2-7; 7 bases fit TRBD1. The V gene's germline CDR1 is LNHDA and CDR2 SQIVND (reference sequence). The V gene end was trimmed by 4 bases and the J gene end by 0 bases; junction bases not matched to a gene: 3. This CDR3 is 14 amino acids long. CDR3 bases: TGTGCCAGTAGTAATGCAGGGGGCTCCTACGAGCAGTACTTC. Protein product: CASSNAGGSYEQYF.

The chain links TRBV2 to TRBJ1-3; D perhaps matches TRBD1 (6 bases). CDR3 length: 12 residues. The ends were cut back, 8 bases at V and 4 bases at J, with 9 bases in the middle. CDR1 and CDR2 (germline): SNHLY, FYNNEI. The CDR3: CASGQSGNTIYF. Written as DNA, the CDR3 is TGTGCCAGCGGACAGTCCGGAAACACCATATATTTT.

The rearrangement joins TRBV30 to TRBJ1-6; 7 nucleotides align to TRBD1. Unmatched junction bases numbered 5, after V lost 5 bases and J lost 10 bases. This CDR3 has 12 residues. From germline, CDR1 is GTSNPN and CDR2 SVGIG (reference sequence). The CDR3 DNA reads as TGTGCCTGGGAGGCAGGGGGGTCACCCCTCCACTTT. It specifies CAWEAGGSPLHF.

V and J are TRBV14 and TRBJ1-1; weak D call: TRBD1 (5 bases). V was pared by 0 bases and J by 10 bases, with 15 bases between. The CDR3 is made up of 14 amino acids. Germline-derived CDR1 and CDR2 are SGHDN and FVKESK. The CDR3 region has the DNA TGTGCCAGCAGCCAAGATTGGCGCAGGGACCTAGCTTTCTTT. Amino acids: CASSQDWRRDLAFF.

The V call is TRBV27, the J call TRBJ2-3, with D perhaps TRBD2 (5 bases). CDR3 length: 14 residues. Trimming cost V 5 bases and J 1 base, with 10 bases left between them. The germline V gene encodes CDR1 MNHEY and CDR2 SMNVEV (reference sequence). The CDR3 loop reads CASSPWGGTDTQYF. The CDR3 coding sequence is TGTGCCAGCAGTCCGTGGGGAGGCACAGATACGCAGTATTTT.

This rearrangement joins TRBV6-5 to TRBJ1-2; the D gene is possibly TRBD1 (6 bases). Trimming took 2 bases from V and 0 from J, leaving 10 bases between them. Germline V gene data show CDR1 as MNHEY and CDR2 as SVGAGI. This CDR3 has 15 amino acids. The CDR3 here is CASSYGPGANYGYTF. DNA for the CDR3: TGTGCCAGCAGTTACGGGCCAGGGGCTAACTATGGCTACACCTTC.

This sequence joins TRBV5-4 and TRBJ1-1; unclear D gene. The CDR3 covers 14 residues. Germline assignment: CDR1 SGHNT and CDR2 YYREEE (reference sequence). The V gene lost 1 base and the J gene lost 1 base, with 8 bases spanning the gap. CDR3 loop: CASSLNWGNTEAFF. For the CDR3, the DNA is TGTGCCAGCAGCTTGAACTGGGGGAACACTGAAGCTTTCTTT. Combining the CDR3 with reference TRBV5-4 and TRBJ1-1 gives the whole variable domain ETGVTQSPTHLIKTRGQQVTLRCSSQSGHNTVSWYQQALGQGPQFIFQYYREEENGRGNFPPRFSGLQFPNYSSELNVNALELDDSALYLCASSLNWGNTEAFFGQGTRLTVV.

This chain links TRBV2 with TRBJ2-6; D possibly corresponds to TRBD2 (6 bases). Germline assignment: CDR1 SNHLY and CDR2 FYNNEI. Trimming took 4 bases from V and 6 from J, leaving 10 bases between them. The CDR3 is 14 residues long. The DNA of the CDR3 is TGTGCCAGCAGTGCTTTGCGGGAGGCCAACGTCCTGACTTTC. It encodes CASSALREANVLTF.